These 26 T cell receptor beta chains share one sample of origin, sequenced in a study of blood T cell repertoires in COVID-19. The repertoire was sequenced with immunoSEQ multiplex PCR; TCRdb's copy has only in-frame clones and lacks some. The data hold more than 300,000 clones, with around nine tenths observed a single time. The sequenced sample consisted of peripheral blood. These TCRs come from a woman in her seventies with COVID-19, enrolled during active disease.

V and J are TRBV29-1 and TRBJ2-3, with D perhaps matching TRBD1 (5 bases). In germline, CDR1 is SQVTM, CDR2 ANQGSEA. This CDR3 comprises 14 residues. The germline V and J ends were trimmed by 3 bases and 2 bases, with 12 bases remaining between them. CDR3 amino acids: CSVEGRVNTDTQYF. For the CDR3, the DNA is TGCAGCGTTGAGGGCAGGGTTAACACAGATACGCAGTATTTT.

The chain uses TRBV15 and TRBJ2-7; TRBD1 agrees at 7 bases. Looked up from germline, CDR1 is LNHNV and CDR2 is YYDKDF (reference sequence). The CDR3 runs to 14 residues. V lost 5 bases to trimming and J lost 2 bases; unmatched junction nucleotides: 6. In DNA, the CDR3 is TGTGCCACCAGCGAGTCTACAGGGGCCTACGAGCAGTACTTC. This translates into CATSESTGAYEQYF.

Only one count was recorded for this clone. The chain recombines TRBV19 with TRBJ2-2; 9 bases align to TRBD1. Germline V gene data show CDR1 as LNHDA and CDR2 as SQIVND (reference sequence). The CDR3 length is 17 residues. V lost 7 bases and J lost 2; bases outside the gene matches: 11. The CDR3 bases are TGTGCCAGTACCCTAGGGGAGGGACAGGGCAACACCGGGGAGCTGTTTTTT. Its protein is CASTLGEGQGNTGELFF.

Here the CDR3 reads CASSEMGGGGSSEKLFF. The CDR3 bases are TGTGCCAGCAGTGAAATGGGAGGAGGGGGCAGTAGTGAAAAACTGTTTTTT. The V gene is TRBV6-1, the J gene TRBJ1-4; 7 bases are a match to TRBD1. The CDR3 consists of 17 residues. CDR1 is MNHNS, CDR2 SASEGT, per germline. V lost 2 bases and J lost 7; bases outside the gene matches: 13.

The chain is built from TRBV12-5 and TRBJ1-5, with D unclear. Trimming removed 7 bases from V and 0 bases from J, with 19 bases in between. The CDR3 extends over 17 amino acids. Germline CDR1 is LGHNT and CDR2 is FRNRAP. The CDR3 sequence: CASASRPGPHSNQPQHF. The CDR3 nucleotides read TGTGCTAGTGCGTCCAGGCCTGGCCCCCATAGCAATCAGCCCCAGCATTTT.

The chain recombines TRBV2 with TRBJ1-4; TRBD1 matches at 9 bases. This CDR3 has 13 residues. With 10 bases clipped from V and 7 bases from J, the junction kept 7 bases outside the gene matches. The germline V gene encodes CDR1 SNHLY and CDR2 FYNNEI. The DNA for the CDR3 is TGTGCCACAGGGACAGGGACCGTTGAAAAACTGTTTTTT. Protein: CATGTGTVEKLFF.

The chain links TRBV2 to TRBJ1-2; 8 bases map to TRBD1. V was clipped by 6 bases and J by 6 bases; unmatched bases: 9. This CDR3 comprises 14 residues. Germline CDR1 reads SNHLY; CDR2 reads FYNNEI. CDR3 amino acids: CASRGTGKVNGYTF. The CDR3 bases are TGTGCCAGCAGGGGGACAGGAAAAGTCAATGGCTACACCTTC. Based on the CDR3 plus reference TRBV2 and TRBJ1-2, the full variable domain is EPEVTQTPSHQVTQMGQEVILRCVPISNHLYFYWYRQILGQKVEFLVSFYNNEISEKSEIFDDQFSVERPDGSNFTLKIRSTKLEDSAMYFCASRGTGKVNGYTFGSGTRLTVV.

The chain combines TRBV11-2 with TRBJ2-1, with 9 positions matching TRBD1. The V gene end was trimmed by 5 bases and the J gene end by 4 bases; junction bases not matched to a gene: 0. In germline, CDR1 is SGHAT, CDR2 FQNNGV. The CDR3 covers 13 residues. As DNA, the CDR3 is TGTGCCAGCAGCGGGACAGGGTACAATGAGCAGTTCTTC. It is translated as CASSGTGYNEQFF. Drawing the rest from reference TRBV11-2 and TRBJ2-1, the complete variable domain is EAGVAQSPRYKIIEKRQSVAFWCNPISGHATLYWYQQILGQGPKLLIQFQNNGVVDDSQLPKDRFSAERLKGVDSTLKIQPAKLEDSAVYLCASSGTGYNEQFFGPGTRLTVL.

The V gene is TRBV3-1 (or the pseudogene TRBV3-2), the J gene TRBJ2-7; D uncertain. V lost 1 base and J lost 2, with 6 bases in between. The germline V gene has CDR1 LGHDT and CDR2 YNNKEL (reference sequence). The CDR3 extends over 13 amino acids. The CDR3 DNA sequence: TGTGCCAGCAGCCAAGCAAACACCTACGAGCAGTACTTC. Amino acids: CASSQANTYEQYF.

The J gene is TRBJ2-1, the V gene TRBV24-1; the D gene is possibly TRBD1 (7 bases). V lost 2 bases to trimming and J lost 4 bases, with 14 bases between them. Germline lookup yields CDR1 KGHDR and CDR2 SFDVKD. The CDR3 has 16 residues. CDR3 nucleotide sequence: TGTGCCACCAGTGATTACAGGGGTCGGGGGTACAATGAGCAGTTCTTC. Residues: CATSDYRGRGYNEQFF.

This sequence joins TRBV24-1 and TRBJ1-2, with D unclear. The CDR3 extends over 14 amino acids. The germline V gene encodes CDR1 KGHDR and CDR2 SFDVKD. The V end was cut by 4 bases, the J end by 7 bases, with 15 bases between. In DNA, the CDR3 is TGTGCCACCAGTGAGACGACGGCACCGGGTGGCTACACCTTC. It translates to CATSETTAPGGYTF.

There are a few counts of this clone. The chain has TRBV7-2 and TRBJ1-5; TRBD1 aligns across 8 bases. Unmatched junction bases numbered 5, after V lost 1 base and J lost 6 bases. The CDR3 has 15 residues. The germline V gene has CDR1 SGHTA and CDR2 FQGNSA. CDR3 in amino acids: CASSLGRGLGQPQHF. The CDR3 DNA reads TGTGCCAGCAGCTTAGGCAGGGGGCTGGGTCAGCCCCAGCATTTT.

This clone was detected only a few times. This sequence joins TRBV28 and TRBJ1-6; tentative D call: TRBD1 (5 bases). V gave up 5 bases and J gave up 8 bases, with 13 bases separating them. CDR3 length: 14 residues. CDR1 is MDHEN, CDR2 SYDVKM, per germline. In DNA form, the CDR3 reads TGTGCCAGCAGTCCGCCAGGGTTTGATTCACCCCTCCACTTT. Its protein is CASSPPGFDSPLHF.

The V and J genes are TRBV27 and TRBJ1-2, with 12 bases fitting TRBD1. CDR3 length: 13 amino acids. Germline CDR1 reads MNHEY; CDR2 reads SMNVEV (reference sequence). Trimming took 7 bases from V and 7 from J; bases not matched to a gene: 4. The DNA for the CDR3 is TGTGCCAGCACCGGGACAGGGGGCCTTGGCTACACCTTC. It codes for CASTGTGGLGYTF.

This chain links TRBV7-2 with TRBJ2-3; 8 bases are a match to TRBD2. The CDR3 contains 16 residues. Looked up from germline, CDR1 is SGHTA and CDR2 is FQGNSA. After removal of 2 bases from V and 4 bases from J, the junction contained 8 bases not matched to a gene. The CDR3 is CASSLRGGAPPDTQYF. The CDR3 coding sequence is TGTGCCAGCAGCTTACGGGGGGGGGCGCCTCCAGATACGCAGTATTTT. Full variable domain (rest looked up from reference TRBV7-2 and TRBJ2-3): GAGVSQSPSNKVTEKGKDVELRCDPISGHTALYWYRQSLGQGLEFLIYFQGNSAPDKSGLPSDRFSAERTGGSVSTLTIQRTQQEDSAVYLCASSLRGGAPPDTQYFGPGTRLTVL.

A single count supports this clone. The chain is built from TRBV6-4 and TRBJ1-1; no clear D gene. The germline V gene has CDR1 MRHNA and CDR2 SNTAGT. This CDR3 has 14 residues. The ends were cut back, 2 bases at V and 1 base at J, with 8 bases in the middle. The CDR3 spells CASSDTAGNTEAFF. The CDR3, as DNA: TGTGCCAGCAGTGACACAGCGGGGAACACTGAAGCTTTCTTT.

The V call is TRBV18, the J call TRBJ2-7; 7 bases are a match to TRBD1. V shed 5 bases, J shed 2 bases, and the junction held 3 bases outside the gene matches. The CDR3 totals 13 residues. CDR1 and CDR2 from the germline V gene are KGHSH and LQKENI. The CDR3 protein is CASSSGTAYEQYF. DNA of the CDR3: TGTGCCAGCTCATCCGGGACAGCCTACGAGCAGTACTTC.

The chain carries TRBV19 and TRBJ1-5; no definite D call. This CDR3 has 15 amino acids. The germline V gene has CDR1 LNHDA and CDR2 SQIVND (reference sequence). Trimming removed 2 bases at V and 2 bases at J, with 10 bases between. The CDR3 sequence is CASSITIRGNQPQHF. The CDR3 DNA is TGTGCCAGTAGTATAACCATACGGGGCAATCAGCCCCAGCATTTT. Complete variable domain (other parts from reference TRBV19 and TRBJ1-5): DGGITQSPKYLFRKEGQNVTLSCEQNLNHDAMYWYRQDPGQGLRLIYYSQIVNDFQKGDIAEGYSVSREKKESFPLTVTSAQKNPTAFYLCASSITIRGNQPQHFGDGTRLSIL.

V is TRBV7-2 and J is TRBJ1-2; 9 positions agree with TRBD1. Germline CDR1 SGHTA, CDR2 FQGNSA. V shed 5 bases, J shed 7 bases, and the junction held 11 bases outside the gene matches. The CDR3 totals 15 residues. CDR3 amino acids: CASSLTQGASFGYTF. CDR3 sequence (DNA): TGTGCCAGCAGCCTTACACAGGGGGCGTCGTTTGGCTACACCTTC.

The table lists this clone with a count of one. The chain has TRBV6-4 and TRBJ1-1; D perhaps matches TRBD1 (5 bases). Per the germline V gene, CDR1 is MRHNA and CDR2 is SNTAGT. This CDR3 is built from 13 residues. Trimming pared 8 bases from V and 4 bases from J, leaving 14 bases between. The CDR3 sequence is CASRGRETTEAFF. The CDR3 region has the DNA TGTGCCAGCCGGGGGAGGGAAACCACTGAAGCTTTCTTT.

This clone was recorded once. The chain is built from TRBV5-1 and TRBJ1-4; maybe TRBD1 (6 bases). Trimming shortened V by 4 bases and J by 7 bases, and 17 bases separated the two germline ends. Germline CDR1 reads SGHRS; CDR2 reads YFSETQ. The CDR3 covers 15 residues. CDR3 nucleotide sequence: TGCGCCAGCAGCCCCATAGGGGGGGGAAGTGAAAAACTGTTTTTT. Protein product: CASSPIGGGSEKLFF. Full variable domain (rest looked up from reference TRBV5-1 and TRBJ1-4): KAGVTQTPRYLIKTRGQQVTLSCSPISGHRSVSWYQQTPGQGLQFLFEYFSETQRNKGNFPGRFSGRQFSNSRSEMNVSTLELGDSALYLCASSPIGGGSEKLFFGSGTQLSVL.

The chain carries TRBV24-1 and TRBJ1-1, with a weak D call TRBD1 (6 bases). V shed 1 base and J shed 10 bases, with 12 bases lying between them. The CDR3 loop spans 13 amino acids. Germline CDR1 reads KGHDR; CDR2 reads SFDVKD. The CDR3 protein is CATSDFWGGPAFF. CDR3 nucleotides: TGTGCCACCAGTGATTTTTGGGGGGGCCCAGCTTTCTTT.

This clone was observed a single time. The chain recombines TRBV7-9 with TRBJ2-5, with D possibly being TRBD2 (5 bases). The CDR3 loop spans 14 amino acids. CDR1 is SEHNR, CDR2 FQNEAQ, per germline (reference sequence). Deletions cut 3 bases from V and 2 bases from J, with 10 bases between. CDR3 coding DNA: TGTGCCAGCAGCTTTTCGACGGGACAAGAGACCCAGTACTTC. Translated, it gives CASSFSTGQETQYF.

The rearrangement links TRBV12-5 to TRBJ1-4, with D possibly being TRBD1 (5 bases). The CDR3 totals 13 residues. Trimming took 10 bases from V and 8 from J, leaving 17 bases between them. Per the germline V gene, CDR1 is LGHNT and CDR2 is FRNRAP. For the CDR3, the DNA is TGTGCTACCCGTGCCGGGGGATCAGAAAAACTGTTTTTT. Encoded protein: CATRAGGSEKLFF. The whole variable domain, filled in from reference TRBV12-5 and TRBJ1-4, reads DARVTQTPRHKVTEMGQEVTMRCQPILGHNTVFWYRQTMMQGLELLAYFRNRAPLDDSGMPKDRFSAEMPDATLATLKIQPSEPRDSAVYFCATRAGGSEKLFFGSGTQLSVL.

This chain uses TRBV11-2 with TRBJ1-2; D is perhaps TRBD1 (5 bases). In germline, CDR1 is SGHAT, CDR2 FQNNGV. Trimming left V 3 bases short and J 4 bases short, with 12 bases between. This CDR3 is 14 amino acids long. The CDR3 region has the DNA TGTGCCAGCAGCTTTAGCCAGGGCGGCTATGGCTACACCTTC. Amino acid sequence: CASSFSQGGYGYTF.

The chain has TRBV4-3 and TRBJ2-7; TRBD2 aligns across 10 bases. The CDR3 length is 16 residues. Germline CDR1 is LGHNA and CDR2 is YSLEER. Trimming cost V 0 bases and J 4 bases; bases outside gene matches: 6. CDR3 in amino acids: CASSQESGTSEYEQYF. The CDR3 nucleotides are TGCGCCAGCAGCCAAGAGTCCGGGACTAGCGAATACGAGCAGTACTTC.